What follows is one T cell receptor (beta chain) and its context. Its target antigen remains unknown. No per-base quality is available; no much larger clone lies one base away. The treatment or condition label of this sample denotes: roughly ten-day PBMC culture with coronavirus spike peptide pools or control peptides (ViraFEST assay). The ViraFEST assay, used in the study, expanded antigen-specific T cells with peptide pools and then identified the expanded clonotypes through TCR sequencing. The convalescent patients' positive SARS-CoV-2 PCR tests fell between March and December 2020, which was before the Alpha, Beta and Delta variants emerged in the United States. Each well held around 2 million PBMCs cultured with 9 to 10 ug/ml peptide pools in IMDM containing 5% human AB serum and around 10 IU/ml IL-2. Half of the culture medium was replaced with fresh IL-2-containing medium on days 3 and 7. Once the cells had been in culture for about 10 days, the EasySep CD4+ T cell isolation kit was used to isolate CD4+ T cells by negative selection. Ficoll-Paque Plus gradient centrifugation was used to isolate PBMCs from whole blood, and the isolated PBMCs were then either used fresh or cryopreserved at -140C. Each culture condition was generally run in triplicate wells.

The junction carries 19 bases between V and J, which are trimmed by 3 bases and 0 bases respectively. The CDR3 has 18 amino acids, counting the end cysteine and phenylalanine. Just the 54-base CDR3 DNA is kept, in frame starting at base 1. CDR1 is given as LNHDA and CDR2 as SQIVND, both from the germline V gene (reference sequence). The method was PCR. DNA from cultured CD4+ T cells was subjected to TCR sequencing with the Oncomine TCR Beta short-read assay at the Johns Hopkins FTIC core. Genomic DNA was extracted from the cultured CD4+ T cells with the QIAamp micro DNA kit. The Oncomine TCR Beta libraries from cultured CD4+ T cells were pooled using unique dual indexes and then sequenced on an Illumina iSeq 100. The authors processed their data as follows. Non-productive sequences were filtered out, and CDR3s that did not start with C, did not end with F or W, or were shorter than 7 amino acids were discarded. Antigen-specific clonotypes were identified with the MANAFEST web application by comparing peptide-stimulated wells with reference and other culture wells. An FDR below 0.05, an odds ratio above 5, and a productive frequency above 0.1% in at least two of three replicate wells were required for clones to be considered positive. Cross-reactive clonotypes were defined as significantly expanded in both SARS-CoV-2 spike wells and at least one common cold coronavirus spike condition. Levenshtein distances (stringdist) and unrooted phylogenetic trees (ape) in R version 3.6.1 were used to assess CDR3 homology. TCRdb reworked the public reads: Q25 trimming with fastp, MiXCR clone assembly, productive beta chains retained. Each CDR3 protein appears once, grouped with its most common genes and DNA. The V and J calls were determined by TCRdb, not by the authors. This sample gives 14,000 to 15,000 distinct CDR3 sequences in total; under 60% of them show up just once. In total, the top ten clones hold 25% to 30% of the sample.

This sample was taken from a study of vaccination and CD4 T cells after COVID-19 (dated by TCRdb to 2022 to 2024). Broadly, across the study: SARS-CoV-2 positivity had been established in the convalescent patients by nasal swab PCR, and mild disease was recorded in eight to ten of these patients and severe disease in one. Control cultures used a CEFX viral epitope pool as positive control, an HIV-1 Nef peptide pool as negative control, or no peptide. Post-COVID blood samples were collected from convalescent patients a median of around 96 days after diagnosis, with a range of about 35 to 170 days. Six males and four females were included in the convalescent cohort, with two Hispanic individuals, seven Caucasians, two Asians and one multiracial person represented. Post-vaccine blood samples were obtained a median of about 72 days after the second vaccine dose, with a range of roughly 12 to 250 days. Overlapping spike peptide pools from SARS-CoV-2 and from the common cold coronaviruses HCoV-NL63, HCoV-OC43 and HCoV-229E were used as culture stimuli. In ten to eleven COVID-19 convalescent patients and a few infection-naive healthy vaccine recipients, the spike-specific CD4+ TCR repertoire before mRNA vaccination was compared with the repertoire after mRNA vaccination. Two doses of either the Pfizer-BioNTech BNT162b2 vaccine (n=8) or the Moderna mRNA-1273 vaccine (n=2) were administered to participants.

Broad study findings and their caveats: The median number of SARS-CoV-2-reactive clonotypes rose from 20 to 25 after infection to 38 after vaccination, but the change was not significant. Among convalescent patients, a median roughly 90% of the SARS-CoV-2-reactive clones seen after vaccination appeared only after vaccination, which suggests priming specific to the vaccine. Of the vaccine-specific clones in convalescent patients, 304 of 307, or nearly all, reacted only to SARS-CoV-2 spike and did not cross-react with common cold coronaviruses. The study included relatively few convalescent patients and did not analyze early timepoints after natural infection.

Rearrangement joined TRBV19 to TRBJ2-3; a tentative D match to TRBD2 spans 5 bases. This receptor was obtained from a human donor with COVID-19. The sequencing used cultured CD4+ T cells from blood, collected after SARS-CoV-2 vaccination. Here is the DNA: TGTGCCAGTAGTATCGCGGGTCGCCAACTTGGGAGCACAGATACGCAGTATTTT. Its amino acids are CASSIAGRQLGSTDTQYF.